This TCR beta chain was profiled in a study of naive and memory T cell subsets. General observations from the study: The power law exponent of TCR abundance differed between naive and memory cells. Expression changes during T cell differentiation may affect RNA-based TCR counts.

This clonotype was seen at least ten times. Its antigen remains unidentified. Both TRBC1 and TRBC2 were covered by a beta constant-region primer of two equimolar oligonucleotides. Ligated cDNA was amplified by four rounds of PCR with nested alpha and beta constant-region primers and SP2. A 12-nucleotide UMI and the SP2 primer were added to the cDNA 3' end by oligonucleotide ligation. TCRdb re-derived calls from the UMI-ligation and nested PCR reads in MiXCR, one entry per CDR3 protein. The sample lists approximately 20,000 distinct CDR3 sequences, around 9% occurring once. Input material: central memory CD8+ T cells from blood. The TCR sequence derives from a human donor in good health.

DNA of the CDR3: TGTGCCAGCAGTTATTTCAGGTTAGGGTTGGGGGAGAGGAATGAAGCTTTCTTT. Encoded protein: CASSYFRLGLGERNEAFF. The J gene is TRBJ1-1, the V gene TRBV6-6; D is perhaps TRBD1 (5 bases). In germline, CDR1 is MNHNY, CDR2 SVGAGI (reference sequence). This CDR3 has 18 amino acids. V shed 3 bases and J shed 7 bases, with 27 bases lying between them.